This passage covers 7 T cell receptor beta chains from one sample sequenced in a study of T-cell memory formation after mild COVID-19. TCRdb independently ran MiXCR on the 5' RACE reads; one entry per CDR3 protein. Counted here are 350,000 or so distinct CDR3 sequences, about 21% occurring once; the ten biggest clones make up around 13%. Sample: PBMCs or a T cell subset sorted from them (not recorded which). The receptors derive from an adult woman who had mild COVID-19 (a few samples of this study predate the infection). Cell type and time point are not known.

This clonotype was counted ten times or more. This chain joins TRBV4-2 and TRBJ2-5; unclear D gene. Trimming took off 4 bases at V and 1 base at J, with 10 bases between the two ends. The CDR3 is 14 amino acids. CDR1 is LGHNA and CDR2 is YNFKEQ in the germline V gene. The CDR3 region has the DNA TGTGCCAGCAGCCCTCGTGTGATCCAAGAGACCCAGTACTTC. This gives the protein CASSPRVIQETQYF.

The V call is TRBV24-1, the J call TRBJ2-1; TRBD1 matches 12 bases. V gave up 4 bases and J gave up 10 bases; unmatched junction bases: 13. The V gene's germline CDR1 is KGHDR and CDR2 SFDVKD. The CDR3 is 17 amino acids. CDR3 coding DNA: TGTGCCACCAGTGAACTACCGGGACAGGGGGCGCGTTCCGAGCAGTTCTTC. Translated, it gives CATSELPGQGARSEQFF.

The J gene is TRBJ1-2, the V gene TRBV5-6; 10 bases align to TRBD1. Germline CDR1 SGHDT, CDR2 YYEEEE. The junction had 6 bases not matched to a gene; V was cut back by 2 bases and J by 8 bases. CDR3 length: 14 residues. The CDR3 is CASSFPGQGKGYTF. The CDR3 DNA sequence: TGTGCCAGCAGCTTTCCGGGACAGGGGAAAGGCTACACCTTC. Full variable domain (outside the CDR3, taken from reference TRBV5-6 and TRBJ1-2): DAGVTQSPTHLIKTRGQQVTLRCSPKSGHDTVSWYQQALGQGPQFIFQYYEEEERQRGNFPDRFSGHQFPNYSSELNVNALLLGDSALYLCASSFPGQGKGYTFGSGTRLTVV.

The chain carries TRBV6-6 and TRBJ2-3, with 10 positions matching TRBD1. The J segment lost 7 bases and the V segment lost 6 bases, leaving 7 bases of the junction unmatched. CDR1 and CDR2 (germline): MNHNY, SVGAGI (reference sequence). The length of the CDR3 is 14 residues. Here the CDR3 reads CASRMTGGPNTQYF. CDR3 bases: TGTGCCAGCAGGATGACAGGGGGCCCGAATACGCAGTATTTT.

This clonotype occurred a few times. The V gene is TRBV4-2, the J gene TRBJ2-7; 8 positions match TRBD2. V gave up 1 base and J gave up 2 bases; unmatched junction bases: 7. Germline CDR1 and CDR2: LGHNA and YNFKEQ. The length of the CDR3 is 16 residues. CDR3 DNA: TGTGCCAGCAGCCAAGGCGGGACTAGAGGAACCTACGAGCAGTACTTC. Amino acid sequence: CASSQGGTRGTYEQYF.

This clonotype turned up a few times. The chain employs TRBV6-2 or TRBV6-3 and TRBJ2-5; possible D gene TRBD2, 6 bases. Trimming removed 6 bases at V and 5 bases at J, with 19 bases between. CDR1 MNHEY and CDR2 SVGEGT come from the germline V gene. This CDR3 has 15 amino acids. The chain's CDR3 is CASSPLGPAGETQYF. CDR3 nucleotides: TGTGCCAGCAGCCCCCTCGGGCCGGCGGGGGAGACCCAGTACTTC.

The chain links TRBV12-3 or TRBV12-4 to TRBJ2-3; TRBD2 matches at 10 bases. The J segment lost 1 base and the V segment lost 3 bases, leaving 13 bases of the junction unmatched. The CDR3 runs 19 residues. CDR3 sequence (DNA): TGTGCCAGCAGTTTGGGCCCCCCCGGAGCGGGGGGGCGCACAGATACGCAGTATTTT. Its protein product is CASSLGPPGAGGRTDTQYF.